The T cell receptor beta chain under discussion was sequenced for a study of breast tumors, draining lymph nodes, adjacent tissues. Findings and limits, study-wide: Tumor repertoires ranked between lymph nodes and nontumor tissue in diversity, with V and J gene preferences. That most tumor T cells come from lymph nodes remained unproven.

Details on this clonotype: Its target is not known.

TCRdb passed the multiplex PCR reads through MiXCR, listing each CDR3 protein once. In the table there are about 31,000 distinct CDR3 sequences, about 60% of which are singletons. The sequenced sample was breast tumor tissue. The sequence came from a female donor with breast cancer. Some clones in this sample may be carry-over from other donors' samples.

CDR3 sequence (DNA): TGTGCCAGCAGCTTGGACAGGAGCTACGAGCAGTACTTC. It is translated as CASSLDRSYEQYF. The chain is built from TRBV13 and TRBJ2-7; the match to TRBD1 covers 7 bases. The CDR3 covers 13 residues. Trimming took 3 bases from V and 3 from J; bases not matched to a gene: 2. CDR1 PRHDT and CDR2 FYEKMQ come from the germline V gene (reference sequence).